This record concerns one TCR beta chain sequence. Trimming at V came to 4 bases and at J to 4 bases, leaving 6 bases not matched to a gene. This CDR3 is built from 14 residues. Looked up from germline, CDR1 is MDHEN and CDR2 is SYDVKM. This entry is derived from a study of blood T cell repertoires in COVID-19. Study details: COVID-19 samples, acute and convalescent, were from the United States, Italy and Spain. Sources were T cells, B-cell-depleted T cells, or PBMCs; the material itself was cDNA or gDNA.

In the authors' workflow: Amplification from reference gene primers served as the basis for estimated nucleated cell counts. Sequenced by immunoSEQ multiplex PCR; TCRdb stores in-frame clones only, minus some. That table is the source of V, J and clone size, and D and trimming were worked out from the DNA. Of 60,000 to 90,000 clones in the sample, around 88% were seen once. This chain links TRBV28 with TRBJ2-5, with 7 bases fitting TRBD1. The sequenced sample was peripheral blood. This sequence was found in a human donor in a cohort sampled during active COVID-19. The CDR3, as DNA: TGTGCCAGCAGTTCGACAGGGTTGCGAGAGACCCAGTACTTC. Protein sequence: CASSSTGLRETQYF.